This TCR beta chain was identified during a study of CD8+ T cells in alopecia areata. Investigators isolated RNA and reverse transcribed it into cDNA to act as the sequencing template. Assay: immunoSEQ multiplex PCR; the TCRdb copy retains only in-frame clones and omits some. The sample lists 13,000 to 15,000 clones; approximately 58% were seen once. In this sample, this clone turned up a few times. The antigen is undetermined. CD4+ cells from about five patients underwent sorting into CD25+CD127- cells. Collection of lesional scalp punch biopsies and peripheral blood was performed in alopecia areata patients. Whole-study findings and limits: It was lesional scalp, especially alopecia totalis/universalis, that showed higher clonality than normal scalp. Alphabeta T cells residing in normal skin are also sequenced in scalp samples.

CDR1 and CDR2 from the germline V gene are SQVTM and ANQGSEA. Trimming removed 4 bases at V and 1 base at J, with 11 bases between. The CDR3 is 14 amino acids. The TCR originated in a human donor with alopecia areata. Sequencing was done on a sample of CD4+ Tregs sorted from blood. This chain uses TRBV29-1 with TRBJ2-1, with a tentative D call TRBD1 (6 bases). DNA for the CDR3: TGCAGCGTTGCCGGTCAGGGGTCCTACAATGAGCAGTTCTTC. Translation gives CSVAGQGSYNEQFF.